This T cell receptor beta chain was observed in a study of OX40 agonist ivuxolimab in advanced cancers. Across the whole study: Ivuxolimab is an agonistic anti-OX40 (CD134) antibody, and patients were treated with it. Every 2 weeks, patients got intravenous ivuxolimab at one of six dose levels (0.01-10 mg/kg). Study-wide results and caveats: At 0.1 to 3.0 mg/kg, clonal expansion of CD4+ and CD8+ blood T cells had occurred by week 6.

Baseline was the first blood sampling point, followed by cycle 4 day 1 and cycle 7 day 1. Germline V lookup: CDR1 SGHNT, CDR2 YYREEE (reference sequence). The CDR3 consists of 16 residues. With V trimmed by 0 bases and J by 1 base, 2 bases remained unmatched. Concerning this clone itself: The target antigen is unknown.

Sequencing was performed with immunoSEQ multiplex PCR; in TCRdb, only in-frame clones are kept and a portion is missing. The sample holds approximately 100,000 clones, about 91% seen once. The receptor was derived from an adult with an advanced solid tumor such as melanoma, head and neck, liver or kidney cancer. The chain carries TRBV5-4 and TRBJ2-1; 9 bases are shared with TRBD2. The material sequenced was CD4+ or CD8+ T cells sorted from blood, taken in a trial of the OX40 agonist ivuxolimab. The CDR3 DNA reads TGTGCCAGCAGCTTGGGCGGGAGGGGTTCCTACAATGAGCAGTTCTTC. Translating gives CASSLGGRGSYNEQFF.